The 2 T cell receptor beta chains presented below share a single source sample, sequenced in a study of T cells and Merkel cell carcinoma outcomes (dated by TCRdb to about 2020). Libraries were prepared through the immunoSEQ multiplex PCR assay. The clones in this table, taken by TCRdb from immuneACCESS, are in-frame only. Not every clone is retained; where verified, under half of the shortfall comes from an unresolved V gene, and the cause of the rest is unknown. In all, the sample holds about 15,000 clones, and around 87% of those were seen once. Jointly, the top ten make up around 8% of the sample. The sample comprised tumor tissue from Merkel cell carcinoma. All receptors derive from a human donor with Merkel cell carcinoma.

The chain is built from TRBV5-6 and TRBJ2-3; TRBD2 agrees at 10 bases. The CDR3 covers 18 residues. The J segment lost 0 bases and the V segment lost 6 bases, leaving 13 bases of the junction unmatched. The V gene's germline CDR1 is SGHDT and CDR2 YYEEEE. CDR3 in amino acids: CASTATASGGPSTDTQYF. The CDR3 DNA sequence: TGTGCCAGCACCGCGACGGCTAGCGGGGGACCTAGCACAGATACGCAGTATTTT.

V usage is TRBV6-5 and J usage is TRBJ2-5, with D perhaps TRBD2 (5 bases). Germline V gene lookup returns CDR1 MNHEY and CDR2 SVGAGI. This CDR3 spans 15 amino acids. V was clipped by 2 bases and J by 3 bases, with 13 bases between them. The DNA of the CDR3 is TGTGCCAGCAGTTACGAGGGAAAACCAAAAGAGACCCAGTACTTC. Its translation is CASSYEGKPKETQYF.